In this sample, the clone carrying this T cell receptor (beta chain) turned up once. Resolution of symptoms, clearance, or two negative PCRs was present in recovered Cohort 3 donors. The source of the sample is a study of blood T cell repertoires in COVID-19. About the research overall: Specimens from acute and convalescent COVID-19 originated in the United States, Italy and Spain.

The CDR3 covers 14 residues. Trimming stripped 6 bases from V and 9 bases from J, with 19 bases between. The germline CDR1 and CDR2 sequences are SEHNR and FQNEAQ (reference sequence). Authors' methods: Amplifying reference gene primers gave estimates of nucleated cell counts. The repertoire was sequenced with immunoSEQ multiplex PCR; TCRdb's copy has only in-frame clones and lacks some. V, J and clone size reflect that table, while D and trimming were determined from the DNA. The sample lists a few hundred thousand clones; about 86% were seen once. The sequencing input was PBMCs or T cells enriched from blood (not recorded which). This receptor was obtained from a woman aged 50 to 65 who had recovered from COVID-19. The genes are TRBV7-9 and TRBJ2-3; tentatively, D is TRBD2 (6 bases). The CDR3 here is CASRHSSARRTQYF. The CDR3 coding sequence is TGTGCCAGCAGGCATTCTAGCGCCCGTCGGACGCAGTATTTT.